Described below is a single T cell receptor beta chain sequence and its context. Its antigen remains unknown. This sample is drawn from a study of T cells expressing NK-cell markers. Study background: The authors sequenced eight donors, of whom seven were HCMV-seropositive and one was seronegative. Study-wide results and caveats: The HCMV specificity of the expanded NKG2C+ T cell clones stayed unresolved. The study found dominant NKG2C+ clonotypes at roughly 1.0-7.0% of CD8+ T cells in about six donors.

The authors generated TCR beta cDNA through 5'RACE template switching with UMIs. TCRdb reworked the 5' RACE reads into one entry per CDR3 protein, no DNA. The listing records 300,000 to 450,000 distinct CDR3 sequences. Germline CDR1 is SGHTA and CDR2 is FQGNSA. This CDR3 comprises 14 residues. The sequence came from a man aged 18 to 69 in good health. This rearrangement joins TRBV7-2 to TRBJ2-2; with no DNA, the TCRdb D assignment of TRBD2 cannot be verified. Sequencing input: blood T cells: a sorted CD56 or NKG2C T cell subset, CD4+ or CD8+ T cells, or bulk PBMC T cells (not recorded which). The CDR3 reads CASSPRTSGGELFF.